The entry below gives a single T cell receptor beta chain sequence along with its context. Per the original methods: Estimation of nucleated cell counts was performed using reference gene primer amplification. TCRdb's table, derived via immunoSEQ multiplex PCR, lists solely in-frame clones and lacks some. V and J calls and clone size are given by that table; D and trimming were obtained from the DNA. The data hold tens of thousands of clones, with roughly 90% observed a single time. The data are from a study of blood T cell repertoires in COVID-19. Across the whole study: Sites in the United States, Italy and Spain provided acute and convalescent COVID-19 samples. PBMCs, B-cell-depleted T cells, or T cells were the source of the cDNA or gDNA that made up the material.

V lost 4 bases and J lost 5, with 9 bases in between. In germline, CDR1 is SGDLS, CDR2 YYNGEE. This CDR3 is built from 12 residues. This chain uses TRBV9 with TRBJ1-2, with D possibly matching TRBD1 (6 bases). The sequenced sample was peripheral blood. The sequence was collected from a human donor in a cohort sampled during active COVID-19. CDR3 region: CASSYQGYGYTF. Here the CDR3 DNA reads TGTGCCAGCAGCTACCAGGGGTATGGCTACACCTTC.